These T cell receptor beta chains were read from a single sample in a study of Graves' ophthalmopathy and Graves' hyperthyroidism. Using its own MiXCR run on the multiplex PCR reads, TCRdb lists one record per CDR3 protein. This table holds around 470,000 distinct CDR3 sequences, about an eighth found once. Source material: blood. The receptors stem from a young woman with Graves' ophthalmopathy. Both conserved end residues are part of each CDR3. D genes are given only for firm matches. Some rows mark clone size as missing; the rest say once, few, many or name a class of expanded clone.

j_call v_call d_call clone_size cdr3_aa cdr3_nt
TRBJ2-7 TRBV4-1 TRBD1 many CASSHPGKGAVEQYF TGCGCCAGCAGCCACCCAGGGAAGGGGGCTGTCGAGCAGTACTTC
TRBJ2-6 TRBV15 - many CATSPDSKGANVLTF TGTGCCACCTCGCCCGATTCGAAAGGGGCCAACGTCCTGACTTTC
TRBJ2-7 TRBV7-2 - many CASTRPSDEQYF TGTGCCAGCACCCGTCCTTCAGACGAGCAGTACTTC
TRBJ2-6 TRBV20-1 - many CSARVRDVLTF TGCAGTGCAAGAGTCAGAGACGTCCTGACTTTC
TRBJ1-1 TRBV12-3/TRBV12-4 - many CASSPQTGNTEAFF TGTGCCAGCAGCCCCCAGACAGGCAACACTGAAGCTTTCTTT
TRBJ2-7 TRBV20-1 TRBD2 many CSASESSGSWEQYF TGCAGTGCTAGCGAGTCTAGCGGGAGTTGGGAGCAGTACTTC
TRBJ1-2 TRBV5-6 - - CASSLPLGPNYGYTF TGTGCCAGCAGCTTACCACTGGGTCCTAACTATGGCTACACCTTC
TRBJ1-1 TRBV5-1 - many CASSQTGLSSTEAFF TGCGCCAGCAGCCAAACAGGGCTGTCCTCTACTGAAGCTTTCTTT
TRBJ2-7 TRBV24-1 - - CATSDPGTPLYEQYF TGTGCCACCAGTGACCCCGGGACTCCCTTATACGAGCAGTACTTC
TRBJ2-4 TRBV11-2 - - CASTPVAGSVKNIQYF TGTGCCAGCACCCCCGTCGCAGGGTCGGTCAAAAACATTCAGTACTTC
TRBJ1-2 TRBV12-3/TRBV12-4 - many CASSSGGQIYGYTF TGTGCCAGCAGTTCGGGGGGGCAAATTTATGGCTACACCTTC
TRBJ2-2 TRBV6-5 - few CASSYSRTGGAGELFF TGTGCCAGCAGTTACTCTCGGACCGGCGGGGCCGGGGAGCTGTTTTTT
TRBJ1-1 TRBV28 - many CASRTRLPEAFF TGTGCCAGCAGGACAAGGCTACCTGAAGCTTTCTTT
TRBJ1-5 TRBV12-5 TRBD1 - CASVRDRPSNQPQHF TGTGCTAGTGTCCGGGACAGGCCGTCCAATCAGCCCCAGCATTTT
TRBJ2-1 TRBV28 - - CASREYYNEQFF TGTGCCAGCAGGGAATACTACAATGAGCAGTTCTTC
TRBJ1-6 TRBV20-1 - many CSARPGGDYNSPLHF TGCAGTGCTAGACCAGGAGGGGATTATAATTCACCCCTCCACTTT
TRBJ2-7 TRBV30 - - CAWSVRGGQYF TGTGCCTGGAGTGTACGGGGTGGGCAGTACTTC
TRBJ1-2 TRBV2 TRBD1 many CASSEATGASYGYTF TGTGCCAGCAGTGAAGCGACAGGGGCTTCCTATGGCTACACCTTC
TRBJ1-1 TRBV30 - - CAWSVTRASHEGTEAFF TGTGCCTGGAGTGTAACTCGGGCAAGCCATGAGGGCACTGAAGCTTTCTTT
TRBJ1-2 TRBV27 TRBD1 many CASSLSGQGFTF TGTGCCAGCAGTTTATCGGGACAGGGATTCACCTTC
TRBJ1-5 TRBV2 - - CASSSEQINQPQHF TGTGCCAGCAGTTCGGAACAGATCAATCAGCCCCAGCATTTT
TRBJ2-5 TRBV7-8 - many CASSPDRVPRETQYF TGTGCCAGCAGCCCCGACCGGGTTCCACGGGAGACCCAGTACTTC
TRBJ2-5 TRBV11-2 TRBD2 - CASSRGTSGRAGVETQYF TGTGCCAGCAGCAGGGGGACTAGCGGGAGGGCCGGGGTTGAGACCCAGTACTTC
TRBJ1-1 TRBV4-1 - - CASSQGPAGRRFAEAFF TGCGCCAGCAGCCAAGGTCCCGCTGGACGGCGCTTCGCTGAAGCTTTCTTT
TRBJ2-7 TRBV27 TRBD2 few CASSSAGGNYEQYF TGTGCCAGCTCTTCGGCGGGAGGTAACTACGAGCAGTACTTC
TRBJ2-4 TRBV4-1 TRBD2 many CASSPTHRGGKNIQYF TGCGCCAGCAGCCCGACGCATCGGGGGGGCAAAAACATTCAGTACTTC
TRBJ1-2 TRBV5-5 - few CASSLEVSRNYGYTF TGTGCCAGCAGCTTGGAGGTATCAAGGAACTATGGCTACACCTTC
TRBJ1-1 TRBV12-3/TRBV12-4 - many CASRLGATGGEAFF TGTGCCAGCAGACTCGGGGCGACGGGGGGTGAAGCTTTCTTT
TRBJ2-7 TRBV4-1 - few CASSQERAKSYEQYF TGCGCCAGCAGCCAAGAGCGCGCTAAGTCCTACGAGCAGTACTTC
TRBJ2-5 TRBV30 TRBD2 many CAWSATSGPHSETQYF TGTGCCTGGAGCGCGACTAGCGGGCCACATTCAGAGACCCAGTACTTC
TRBJ1-5 TRBV20-1 - many CSASRGDQPQHF TGCAGTGCTAGCAGAGGGGATCAGCCCCAGCATTTT
TRBJ2-7 TRBV6-2/TRBV6-3 TRBD1 many CASSQIGTGVYEQYF TGTGCCAGCAGTCAGATCGGGACAGGGGTCTACGAGCAGTACTTC
TRBJ2-1 TRBV28 TRBD2 - CASSLGGLAVQWEQFF TGTGCCAGCAGTTTAGGGGGACTAGCGGTACAATGGGAGCAGTTCTTC
TRBJ2-3 TRBV7-2 - many CASSAALGTPTDTQYF TGTGCCAGCAGCGCAGCCCTAGGAACCCCCACAGATACGCAGTATTTT
TRBJ1-6 TRBV28 - many CASRTAPGGSPLHF TGTGCCAGCAGAACGGCCCCGGGAGGTTCACCCCTCCACTTT
TRBJ2-7 TRBV6-1 - many CASSLANSYEQYF TGTGCCAGCAGTCTAGCAAACTCCTACGAGCAGTACTTC
TRBJ1-5 TRBV10-3 - - CATTGIASQPQHF TGTGCCACAACAGGGATAGCTTCTCAGCCCCAGCATTTT
TRBJ2-7 TRBV7-8 - many CASGTFEGSYEQYF TGTGCCAGCGGGACATTCGAGGGGTCCTACGAGCAGTACTTC
TRBJ2-2 TRBV9 TRBD1 few CASSVGTGAGELFF TGTGCCAGCAGCGTAGGGACAGGGGCCGGGGAGCTGTTTTTT
TRBJ1-1 TRBV19 TRBD1 many CASSKGQRNTEAFF TGTGCCAGTAGTAAGGGACAGAGGAACACTGAAGCTTTCTTT
TRBJ1-1 TRBV20-1 - many CSAREGEWAEAFF TGCAGTGCTAGAGAGGGTGAGTGGGCTGAAGCTTTCTTT
TRBJ1-2 TRBV20-1 - many CSASDRRDYGYTF TGCAGTGCTAGCGACCGAAGGGACTATGGCTACACCTTC